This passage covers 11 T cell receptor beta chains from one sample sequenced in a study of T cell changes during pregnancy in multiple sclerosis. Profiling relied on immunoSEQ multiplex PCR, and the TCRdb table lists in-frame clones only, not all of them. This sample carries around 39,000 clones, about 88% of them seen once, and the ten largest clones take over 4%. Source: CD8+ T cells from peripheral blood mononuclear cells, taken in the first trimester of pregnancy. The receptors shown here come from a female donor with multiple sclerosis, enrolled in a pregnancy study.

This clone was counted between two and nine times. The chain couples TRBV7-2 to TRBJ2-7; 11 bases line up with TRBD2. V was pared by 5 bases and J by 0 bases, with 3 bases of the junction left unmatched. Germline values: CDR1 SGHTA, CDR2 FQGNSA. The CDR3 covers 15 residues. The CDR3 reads CASSGTSGVSYEQYF. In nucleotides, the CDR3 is TGTGCCAGCAGCGGGACTAGCGGCGTCTCCTACGAGCAGTACTTC.

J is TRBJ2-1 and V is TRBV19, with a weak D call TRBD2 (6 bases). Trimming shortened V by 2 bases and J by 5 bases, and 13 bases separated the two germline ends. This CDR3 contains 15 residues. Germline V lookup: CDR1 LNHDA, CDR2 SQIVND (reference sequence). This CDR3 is CASSIMASDHNEQFF. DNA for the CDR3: TGTGCCAGTAGTATAATGGCTAGCGATCACAATGAGCAGTTCTTC.

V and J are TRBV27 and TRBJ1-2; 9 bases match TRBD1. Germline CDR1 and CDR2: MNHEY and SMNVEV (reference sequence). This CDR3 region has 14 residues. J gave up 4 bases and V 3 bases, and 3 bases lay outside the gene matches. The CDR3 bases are TGTGCCAGCAGTTTTGGGACAGGGACCTATGGCTACACCTTC. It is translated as CASSFGTGTYGYTF.

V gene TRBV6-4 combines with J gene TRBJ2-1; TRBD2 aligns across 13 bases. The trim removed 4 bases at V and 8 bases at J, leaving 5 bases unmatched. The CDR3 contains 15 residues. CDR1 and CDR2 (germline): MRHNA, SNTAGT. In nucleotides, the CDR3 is TGTGCCAGCAGTGGACTAGCGGGGGGAGGTGATGAGCAGTTCTTC. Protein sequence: CASSGLAGGGDEQFF.

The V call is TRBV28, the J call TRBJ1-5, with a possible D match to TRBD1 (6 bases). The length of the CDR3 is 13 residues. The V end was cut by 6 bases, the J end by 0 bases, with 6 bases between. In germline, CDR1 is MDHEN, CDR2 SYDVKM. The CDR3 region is CASRDSSNQPQHF. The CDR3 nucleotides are TGTGCCAGCAGGGACAGTAGCAATCAGCCCCAGCATTTT. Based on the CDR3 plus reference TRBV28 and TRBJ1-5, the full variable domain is DVKVTQSSRYLVKRTGEKVFLECVQDMDHENMFWYRQDPGLGLRLIYFSYDVKMKEKGDIPEGYSVSREKKERFSLILESASTNQTSMYLCASRDSSNQPQHFGDGTRLSIL.

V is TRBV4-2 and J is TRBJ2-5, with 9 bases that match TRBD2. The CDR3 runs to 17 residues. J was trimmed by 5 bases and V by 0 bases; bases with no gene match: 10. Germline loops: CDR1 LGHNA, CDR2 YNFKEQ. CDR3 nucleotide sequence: TGTGCCAGCAGCCAAGATCCGGATAGCGGGGGCGGTGAGACCCAGTACTTC. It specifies CASSQDPDSGGGETQYF.

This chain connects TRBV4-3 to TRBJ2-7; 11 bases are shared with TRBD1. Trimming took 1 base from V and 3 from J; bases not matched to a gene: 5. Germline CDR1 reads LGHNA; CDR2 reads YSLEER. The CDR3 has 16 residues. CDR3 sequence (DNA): TGCGCCAGCAGCCAAGCATCCGGGACAGGGGGCTACGAGCAGTACTTC. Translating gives CASSQASGTGGYEQYF.

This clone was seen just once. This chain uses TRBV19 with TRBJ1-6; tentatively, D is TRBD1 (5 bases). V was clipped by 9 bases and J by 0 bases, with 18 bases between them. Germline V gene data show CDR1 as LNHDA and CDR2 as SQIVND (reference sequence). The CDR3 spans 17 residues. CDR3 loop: CASQGEGQSSYNSPLHF. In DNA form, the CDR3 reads TGTGCCAGCCAAGGGGAGGGCCAAAGCTCCTATAATTCACCCCTCCACTTT.

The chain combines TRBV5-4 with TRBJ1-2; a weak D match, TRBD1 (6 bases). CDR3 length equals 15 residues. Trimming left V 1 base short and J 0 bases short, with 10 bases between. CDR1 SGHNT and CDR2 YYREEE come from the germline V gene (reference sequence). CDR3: CASSLMDSANYGYTF. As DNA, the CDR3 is TGTGCCAGCAGCTTGATGGACAGCGCTAACTATGGCTACACCTTC.

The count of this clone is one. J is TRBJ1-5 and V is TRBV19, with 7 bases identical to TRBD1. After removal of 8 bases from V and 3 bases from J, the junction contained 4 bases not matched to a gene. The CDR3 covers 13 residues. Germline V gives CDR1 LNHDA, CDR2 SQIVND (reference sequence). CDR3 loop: CASSQGFNQPQHF. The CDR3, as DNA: TGTGCCAGTTCACAGGGGTTCAATCAGCCCCAGCATTTT.

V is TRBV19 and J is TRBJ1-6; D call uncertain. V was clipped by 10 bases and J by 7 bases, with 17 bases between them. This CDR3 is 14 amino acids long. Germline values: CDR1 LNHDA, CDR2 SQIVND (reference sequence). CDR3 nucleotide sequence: TGTGCCACCAGGTGGCGTGGGCAGAATTCACCCCTCCACTTT. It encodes CATRWRGQNSPLHF.